The clone carrying this T cell receptor beta chain was observed at least ten times. This record comes from a study of blood T cells in healthy people across ages. Alongside a J-beta primer mix, a sample-barcoded 5' primer served in a second PCR lasting about 7 to 11 cycles. TCRdb reanalysed the 5' RACE reads using MiXCR and keeps one entry per CDR3 protein. The sample consists of about 600,000 distinct CDR3 sequences, around 48% of them appearing once. The sequence came from a man older than 75 in good health. Sequenced: blood.

The CDR3, as DNA: TGTGCCAGCAGCCCCCCTTCGAAGACTAGCGGTAGCACAGATACGCAGTATTTT. Translation gives CASSPPSKTSGSTDTQYF. The V and J genes are TRBV7-9 and TRBJ2-3, with 9 bases lining up with TRBD2. Looked up from germline, CDR1 is SEHNR and CDR2 is FQNEAQ (reference sequence). The CDR3 totals 18 residues. Losses at the gene ends were 5 bases for V and 0 bases for J; bases not matched to a gene: 12.